This TCR beta chain appears in the sequencing data of a study of OX40 agonist ivuxolimab in advanced cancers. Whole-study results and caveats: The average count of expanded clones was higher among CD8+ T cells than among CD4+.

With respect to this clone: Its antigen remains unknown.

Libraries were prepared by immunoSEQ multiplex PCR; TCRdb keeps only in-frame clonotypes and omits some of them. The sample yields roughly 59,000 clones, around 81% seen once. This clonotype was obtained from an adult with an advanced solid tumor such as melanoma, head and neck, liver or kidney cancer. The material sequenced was CD4+ or CD8+ T cells sorted from blood, taken in a trial of the OX40 agonist ivuxolimab.

The CDR3 protein is CASQMGAENNSPLHF. CDR3 coding DNA: TGTGCCAGCCAAATGGGCGCAGAGAATAATTCACCCCTCCACTTT. The V and J genes are TRBV27 and TRBJ1-6; D is ambiguous. Trimming left V 8 bases short and J 5 bases short, with 16 bases between. The CDR3 has 15 amino acids. CDR1 is MNHEY and CDR2 is SMNVEV in the germline V gene (reference sequence).